Presented here are 12 T cell receptor beta chains from one specimen sequenced in a study of blood T cell repertoires in COVID-19. Generated by immunoSEQ multiplex PCR, the TCRdb table keeps only in-frame clones and is missing some. The sample has 250,000 or so clones, about 90% seen once. The sequenced sample consisted of peripheral blood. These receptors all come from an elderly man with acute or convalescent COVID-19.

V gene TRBV9 combines with J gene TRBJ2-1; weak D call: TRBD1 (6 bases). Trimming took off 4 bases at V and 0 bases at J, with 14 bases between the two ends. CDR1 is SGDLS and CDR2 is YYNGEE in the germline V gene. CDR3 length equals 16 residues. For the CDR3, the DNA is TGTGCCAGCAGCACTCGACAGGTACTCTCCTACAATGAGCAGTTCTTC. The encoded protein is CASSTRQVLSYNEQFF.

J is TRBJ1-5 and V is TRBV6-2 or TRBV6-3; D not certain. CDR3 length equals 15 residues. V lost 0 bases, J lost 3 bases, and 9 bases lay in between. Looked up from germline, CDR1 is MNHEY and CDR2 is SVGEGT. CDR3 nucleotides: TGTGCCAGCAGTTACTCAGGAGGTTTCAATCAGCCCCAGCATTTT. Encoded protein: CASSYSGGFNQPQHF.

V usage is TRBV7-2 and J usage is TRBJ2-2; D may be TRBD1 (5 bases). Germline lookup yields CDR1 SGHTA and CDR2 FQGNSA. CDR3 length: 16 residues. With 8 bases removed from V and 0 bases from J, the gap between germline ends came to 16 bases. CDR3 sequence: CASSLYRQTNTGELFF. The CDR3 DNA sequence: TGTGCCAGCTCGCTTTACAGGCAGACGAACACCGGGGAGCTGTTTTTT.

J is TRBJ2-7 and V is TRBV11-2; 7 bases are shared with TRBD1. The CDR3 runs to 17 residues. J gave up 2 bases and V 4 bases, and 14 bases lay outside the gene matches. Germline-derived CDR1 and CDR2 are SGHAT and FQNNGV. The CDR3 is CASSSEGASRTPYEQYF. CDR3 sequence (DNA): TGTGCCAGCAGCTCTGAGGGGGCCTCTCGAACCCCCTACGAGCAGTACTTC.

The chain couples TRBV19 to TRBJ2-5; 8 bases agree with TRBD1. V trimming: 7 bases; J trimming: 5 bases; junction bases outside the gene matches: 9. This CDR3 is built from 14 residues. Looked up from germline, CDR1 is LNHDA and CDR2 is SQIVND (reference sequence). The CDR3 reads CASKRQGIWETQYF. CDR3 nucleotides: TGTGCCAGTAAACGACAGGGGATCTGGGAGACCCAGTACTTC.

The rearrangement uses TRBV12-2 and TRBJ2-3; the listed D gene, TRBD1, was not tested against the DNA. TRBV12-2 is listed as a pseudogene. This CDR3 is 17 amino acids long. This chain's CDR3 is CASRWYRGDNSTDTQYF. The CDR3 DNA reads TGTGCAAGTCGCTGGTACAGGGGCGATAACTCCACAGATACGCAGTATTTT.

The chain employs TRBV5-1 and TRBJ2-5; no reliable D call. V was cut by 2 bases and J by 5 bases, with 10 bases left in between. In germline, CDR1 is SGHRS, CDR2 YFSETQ. CDR3 length equals 13 residues. In nucleotides, the CDR3 is TGCGCCAGCAGCTTTGTCCCGGAGGAGACCCAGTACTTC. This translates into CASSFVPEETQYF.

The CDR3 spells CASKDRNTDTQYF. The CDR3 DNA reads TGTGCCAGCAAAGACAGAAACACAGATACGCAGTATTTT. The V call is TRBV7-2, the J call TRBJ2-3, with a tentative D call TRBD1 (5 bases). The CDR3 contains 13 residues. V was pared by 7 bases and J by 2 bases, with 10 bases between. Per germline, CDR1 SGHTA and CDR2 FQGNSA.

This rearrangement joins TRBV10-3 to TRBJ1-5; 8 bases fit TRBD1. The CDR3 length is 15 residues. The V and J ends lost 3 bases and 4 bases, in that order; junction bases with no gene match: 5. Per germline, CDR1 ENHRY and CDR2 SYGVKD. The CDR3 DNA is TGTGCCATCAGTGACCTCGACAGGGGTAATCAGCCCCAGCATTTT. Protein sequence: CAISDLDRGNQPQHF.

The V call is TRBV28, the J call TRBJ1-2; 12 nucleotides align to TRBD1. The germline gives CDR1 MDHEN, CDR2 SYDVKM. The CDR3 totals 14 residues. With 5 bases clipped from V and 4 bases from J, the junction kept 2 bases outside the gene matches. The CDR3 sequence: CASSGDRGLYGYTF. DNA for the CDR3: TGTGCCAGCAGTGGGGACAGGGGGCTCTATGGCTACACCTTC.

This clone was observed a handful of times. V gene TRBV5-1 combines with J gene TRBJ2-7; tentatively, D is TRBD2 (5 bases). The CDR3 is made up of 13 amino acids. In germline, CDR1 is SGHRS, CDR2 YFSETQ. V was shortened by 4 bases and J by 7 bases, with 15 bases between the two germline ends. This CDR3 reads CASSPMAGGEQYF. Here the CDR3 DNA reads TGCGCCAGCAGCCCCATGGCAGGCGGGGAGCAGTACTTC.

The chain is built from TRBV10-2 and TRBJ2-3, with D possibly TRBD2 on 6 matching bases. Germline-derived CDR1 and CDR2 are WSHSY and SAAADI. Trimming took 5 bases from V and 3 from J, leaving 18 bases between them. The CDR3 runs 16 residues. The chain's CDR3 is CASSSYGIAETDTQYF. CDR3 in DNA: TGCGCCAGCAGTTCCTATGGGATAGCGGAAACAGATACGCAGTATTTT.